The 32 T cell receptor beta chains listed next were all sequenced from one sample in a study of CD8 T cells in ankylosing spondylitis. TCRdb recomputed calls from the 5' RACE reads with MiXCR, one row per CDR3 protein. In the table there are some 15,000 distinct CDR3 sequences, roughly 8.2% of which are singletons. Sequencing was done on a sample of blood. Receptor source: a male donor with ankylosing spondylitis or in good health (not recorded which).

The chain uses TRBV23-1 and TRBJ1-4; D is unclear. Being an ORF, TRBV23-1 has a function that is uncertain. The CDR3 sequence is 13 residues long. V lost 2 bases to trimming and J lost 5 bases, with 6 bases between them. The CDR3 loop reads CASSQGENEKLFF. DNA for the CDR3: TGCGCCAGCAGTCAAGGGGAGAATGAAAAACTGTTTTTT.

CDR3 sequence: CASSLGGQPTEKLFF. The CDR3 DNA follows: TGTGCCAGCAGCTTAGGAGGACAGCCAACCGAAAAACTGTTTTTT. The chain uses TRBV7-6 and TRBJ1-4; a possible D gene is TRBD1 (6 bases). The V gene lost 1 base and the J gene lost 8 bases, with 14 bases spanning the gap. The CDR3 loop spans 15 amino acids. CDR1 and CDR2 from the germline V gene are SGHVS and FNYEAQ.

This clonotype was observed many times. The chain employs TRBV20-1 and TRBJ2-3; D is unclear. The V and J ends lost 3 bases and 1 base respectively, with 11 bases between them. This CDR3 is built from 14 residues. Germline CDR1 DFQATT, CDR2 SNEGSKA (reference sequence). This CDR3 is CSASGGPGTDTQYF. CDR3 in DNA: TGCAGTGCTAGCGGCGGTCCTGGCACAGATACGCAGTATTTT.

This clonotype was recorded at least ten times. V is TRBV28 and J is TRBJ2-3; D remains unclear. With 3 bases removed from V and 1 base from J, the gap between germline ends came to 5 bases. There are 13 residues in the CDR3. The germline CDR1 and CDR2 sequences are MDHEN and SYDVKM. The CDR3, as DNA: TGTGCCAGCAGTTTGATTGGCACAGATACGCAGTATTTT. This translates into CASSLIGTDTQYF.

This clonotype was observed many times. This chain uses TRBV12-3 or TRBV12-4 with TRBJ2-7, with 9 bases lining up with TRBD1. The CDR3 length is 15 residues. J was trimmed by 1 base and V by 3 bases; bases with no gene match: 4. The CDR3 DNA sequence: TGTGCCAGCAGTTTTCACGGGACAGGGTCCTACGAGCAGTACTTC. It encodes CASSFHGTGSYEQYF.

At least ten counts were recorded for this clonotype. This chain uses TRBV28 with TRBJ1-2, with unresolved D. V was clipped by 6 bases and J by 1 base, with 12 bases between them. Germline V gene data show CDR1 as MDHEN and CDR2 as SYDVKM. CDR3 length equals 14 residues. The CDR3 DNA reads TGTGCCAGCAGATCGGACGGCCGTAACTATGGCTACACCTTC. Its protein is CASRSDGRNYGYTF.

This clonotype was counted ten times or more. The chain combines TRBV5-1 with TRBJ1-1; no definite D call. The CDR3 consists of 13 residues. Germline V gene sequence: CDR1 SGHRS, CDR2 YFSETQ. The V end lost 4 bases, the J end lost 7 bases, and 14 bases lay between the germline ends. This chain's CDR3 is CASSPGILGEAFF. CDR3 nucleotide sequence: TGCGCCAGCAGCCCTGGGATCCTAGGTGAAGCTTTCTTT.

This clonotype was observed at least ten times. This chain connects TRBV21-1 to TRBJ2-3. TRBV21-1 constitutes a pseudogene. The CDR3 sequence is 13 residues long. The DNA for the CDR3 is TGTGCCAGCAGCAAAGTTGGTGAGGATACGCAGTATTTT. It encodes CASSKVGEDTQYF.

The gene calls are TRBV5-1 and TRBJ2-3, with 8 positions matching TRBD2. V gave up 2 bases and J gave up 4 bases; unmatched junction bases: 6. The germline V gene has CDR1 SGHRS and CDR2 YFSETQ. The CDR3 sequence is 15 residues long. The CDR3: CASSFGGRMPDTQYF. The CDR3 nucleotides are TGCGCCAGCAGCTTTGGCGGGAGGATGCCAGATACGCAGTATTTT.

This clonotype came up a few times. The CDR3 bases are TGTGCCATCAGTGACGGGCCAGGGCGCGGCACCGGGGAGCTGTTTTTT. Amino acids: CAISDGPGRGTGELFF. The V call is TRBV10-3, the J call TRBJ2-2; possible D gene TRBD1, 5 bases. Germline values: CDR1 ENHRY, CDR2 SYGVKD. The CDR3 spans 16 residues. The V end lost 3 bases, the J end lost 4 bases, and 15 bases lay between the germline ends.

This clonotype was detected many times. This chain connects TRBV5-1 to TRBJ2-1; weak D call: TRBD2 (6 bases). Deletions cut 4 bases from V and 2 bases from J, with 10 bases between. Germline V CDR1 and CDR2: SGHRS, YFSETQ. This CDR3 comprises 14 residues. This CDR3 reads CASSARGTYNEQFF. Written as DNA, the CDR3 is TGCGCCAGCAGCGCGCGGGGAACCTACAATGAGCAGTTCTTC.

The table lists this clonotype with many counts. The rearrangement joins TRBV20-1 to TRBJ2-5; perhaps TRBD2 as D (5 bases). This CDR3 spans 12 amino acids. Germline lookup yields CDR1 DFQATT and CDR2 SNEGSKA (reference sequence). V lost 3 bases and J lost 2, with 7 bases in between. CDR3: CSASRRQETQYF. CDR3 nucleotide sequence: TGCAGTGCTAGTCGGAGGCAAGAGACCCAGTACTTC.

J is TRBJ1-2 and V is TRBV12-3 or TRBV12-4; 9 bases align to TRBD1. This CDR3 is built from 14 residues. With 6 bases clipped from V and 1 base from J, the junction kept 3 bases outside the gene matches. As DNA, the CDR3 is TGTGCCAGCAGGACAGGGGGTCGTAACTATGGCTACACCTTC. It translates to CASRTGGRNYGYTF.

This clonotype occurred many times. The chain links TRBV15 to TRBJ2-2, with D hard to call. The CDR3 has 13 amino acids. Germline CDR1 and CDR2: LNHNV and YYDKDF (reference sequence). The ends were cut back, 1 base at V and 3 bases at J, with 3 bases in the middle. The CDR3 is CATSRGYTGELFF. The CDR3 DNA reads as TGTGCCACCAGCAGAGGGTACACCGGGGAGCTGTTTTTT. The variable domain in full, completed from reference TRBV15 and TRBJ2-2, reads DAMVIQNPRYQVTQFGKPVTLSCSQTLNHNVMYWYQQKSSQAPKLLFHYYDKDFNNEADTPDNFQSRRPNTSFCFLDIRSPGLGDTAMYLCATSRGYTGELFFGEGSRLTVL.

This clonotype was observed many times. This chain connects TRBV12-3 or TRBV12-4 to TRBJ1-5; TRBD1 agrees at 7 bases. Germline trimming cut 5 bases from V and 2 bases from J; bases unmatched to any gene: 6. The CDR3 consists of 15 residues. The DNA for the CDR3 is TGTGCCAGCAGTCCCTCGGGGACAGGCAATCAGCCCCAGCATTTT. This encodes CASSPSGTGNQPQHF.

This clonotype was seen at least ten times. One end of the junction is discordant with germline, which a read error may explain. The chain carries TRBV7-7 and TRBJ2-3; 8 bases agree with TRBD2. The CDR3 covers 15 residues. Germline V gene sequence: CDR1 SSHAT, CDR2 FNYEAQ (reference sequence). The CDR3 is CASSRLALGGDTQYF. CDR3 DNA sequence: TGTGCTAGCAGCCGACTAGCGCTCGGGGGAGATACGCAGTATTTT.

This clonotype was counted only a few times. Here the CDR3 reads CASSFPPVGDRTTDTQYF. The CDR3 DNA is TGTGCCAGCAGTTTCCCCCCGGTGGGGGACAGGACCACAGATACGCAGTATTTT. The chain employs TRBV6-6 and TRBJ2-3; TRBD1 matches at 8 bases. The junction had 14 bases not matched to a gene; V was cut back by 4 bases and J by 2 bases. The CDR3 length is 18 residues. Germline CDR1 reads MNHNY; CDR2 reads SVGAGI (reference sequence).

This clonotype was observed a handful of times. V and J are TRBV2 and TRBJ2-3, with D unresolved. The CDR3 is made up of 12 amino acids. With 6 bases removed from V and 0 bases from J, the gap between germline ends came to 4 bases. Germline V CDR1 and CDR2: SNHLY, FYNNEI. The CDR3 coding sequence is TGTGCCAGCAGGGTTAGCACAGATACGCAGTATTTT. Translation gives CASRVSTDTQYF.

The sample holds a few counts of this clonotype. The CDR3 region is CASSLSNSPLHF. The CDR3 bases are TGTGCCAGCAGTTTATCGAATTCACCCCTCCACTTT. The V and J genes are TRBV27 and TRBJ1-6; no definite D call. Between the trimmed V and J ends, which lost 0 bases and 7 bases, there was a span of 1 base. Germline V CDR1 and CDR2: MNHEY, SMNVEV (reference sequence). The CDR3 covers 12 residues.

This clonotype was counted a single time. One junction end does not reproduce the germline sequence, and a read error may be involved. The CDR3: CANSLVAGMGKNIQYF. In DNA form, the CDR3 reads TGTGCCAACAGCTTAGTAGCAGGGATGGGCAAAAACATTCAGTACTTC. The chain links TRBV7-2 to TRBJ2-4, with D possibly TRBD1 on 5 matching bases. The CDR3 is 16 amino acids. Germline V lookup: CDR1 SGHTA, CDR2 FQGNSA.

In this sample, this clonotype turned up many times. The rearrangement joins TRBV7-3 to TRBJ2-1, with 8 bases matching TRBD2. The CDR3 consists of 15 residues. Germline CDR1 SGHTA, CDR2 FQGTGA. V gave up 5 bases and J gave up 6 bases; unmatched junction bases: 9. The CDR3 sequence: CASSPYGGAPNEQFF. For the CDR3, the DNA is TGTGCCAGCAGCCCCTACGGGGGGGCGCCCAATGAGCAGTTCTTC.

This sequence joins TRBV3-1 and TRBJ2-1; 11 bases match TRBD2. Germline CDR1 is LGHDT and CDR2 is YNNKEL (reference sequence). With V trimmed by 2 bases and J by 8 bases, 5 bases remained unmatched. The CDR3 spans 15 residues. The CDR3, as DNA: TGTGCCAGCAGCCAACTAGCGGGGGGCCTTGATGAGCAGTTCTTC. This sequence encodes CASSQLAGGLDEQFF.

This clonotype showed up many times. The CDR3 DNA reads as TGCAGTGCGGTAGGGGAGACTGGGGCCAACGTCCTGACTTTC. Amino acids: CSAVGETGANVLTF. The V call is TRBV20-1, the J call TRBJ2-6; D tentatively fits TRBD1 or TRBD2 (5 bases each). The CDR3 covers 14 residues. The ends were cut back, 6 bases at V and 2 bases at J, with 11 bases in the middle. Per the germline V gene, CDR1 is DFQATT and CDR2 is SNEGSKA (reference sequence).

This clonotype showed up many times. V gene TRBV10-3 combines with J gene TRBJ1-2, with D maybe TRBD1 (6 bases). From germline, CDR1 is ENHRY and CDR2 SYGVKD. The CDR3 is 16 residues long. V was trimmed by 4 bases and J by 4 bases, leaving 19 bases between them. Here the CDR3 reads CAISASRGGASYGYTF. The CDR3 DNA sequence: TGTGCCATCAGTGCCTCTAGGGGGGGCGCCTCCTATGGCTACACCTTC.

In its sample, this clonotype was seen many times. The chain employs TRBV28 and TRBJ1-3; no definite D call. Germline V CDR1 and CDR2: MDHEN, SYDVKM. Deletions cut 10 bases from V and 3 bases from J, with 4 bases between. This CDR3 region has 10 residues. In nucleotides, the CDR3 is TGTGCCACCAATGGAAACACCATATATTTT. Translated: CATNGNTIYF.

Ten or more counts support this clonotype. In DNA, the CDR3 is TGTGCCAGCAGTTCTTATTCACCCCTCCACTTT. Protein sequence: CASSSYSPLHF. This chain uses TRBV28 with TRBJ1-6; D is ambiguous. The CDR3 length is 11 residues. V was clipped by 4 bases and J by 8 bases, with 3 bases between them. Germline V gives CDR1 MDHEN, CDR2 SYDVKM.

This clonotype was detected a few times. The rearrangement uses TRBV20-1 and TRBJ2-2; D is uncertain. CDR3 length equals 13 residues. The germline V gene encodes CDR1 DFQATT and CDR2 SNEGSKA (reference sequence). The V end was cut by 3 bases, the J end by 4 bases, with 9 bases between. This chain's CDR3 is CSARSLSTGELFF. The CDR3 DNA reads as TGCAGTGCTAGGAGTCTGAGCACCGGGGAGCTGTTTTTT.

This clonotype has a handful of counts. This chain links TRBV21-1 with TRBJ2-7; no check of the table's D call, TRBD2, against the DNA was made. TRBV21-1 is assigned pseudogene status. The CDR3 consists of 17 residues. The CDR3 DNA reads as TGTGCCAGCAACCAAGCGGGAGTGGTGCCCTTCTTCTACGAGCAGTACTTC. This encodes CASNQAGVVPFFYEQYF.

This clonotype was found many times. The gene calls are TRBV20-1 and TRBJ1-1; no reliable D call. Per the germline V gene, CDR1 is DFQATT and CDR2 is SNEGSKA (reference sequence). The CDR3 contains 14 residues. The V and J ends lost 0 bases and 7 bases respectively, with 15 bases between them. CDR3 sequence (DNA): TGCAGTGCTAGAGATTCTGGGAAGAAGGGTGAAGCTTTCTTT. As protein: CSARDSGKKGEAFF.

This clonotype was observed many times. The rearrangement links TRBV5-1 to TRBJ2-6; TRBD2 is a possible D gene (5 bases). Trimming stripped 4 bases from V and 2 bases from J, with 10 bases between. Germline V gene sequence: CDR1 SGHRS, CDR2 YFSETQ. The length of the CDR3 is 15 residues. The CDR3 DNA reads TGCGCCAGCAGCCCTAACGGGGCTGGGGCCAACGTCCTGACTTTC. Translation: CASSPNGAGANVLTF.

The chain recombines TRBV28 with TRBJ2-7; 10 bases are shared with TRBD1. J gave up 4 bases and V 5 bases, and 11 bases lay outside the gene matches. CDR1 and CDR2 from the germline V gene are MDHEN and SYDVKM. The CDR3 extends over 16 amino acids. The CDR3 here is CASSAAGTGVPYEQYF. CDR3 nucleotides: TGTGCCAGCAGTGCTGCCGGGACAGGGGTACCATACGAGCAGTACTTC.

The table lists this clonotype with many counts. The CDR3 nucleotides are TGCGCCAGCAGCTTGGGACGGGATAATGAAAAACTGTTTTTT. It translates to CASSLGRDNEKLFF. The chain uses TRBV5-1 and TRBJ1-4, with unresolved D. Germline V CDR1 and CDR2: SGHRS, YFSETQ. This CDR3 has 14 amino acids. Trimming shortened V by 0 bases and J by 4 bases, and 7 bases separated the two germline ends.